This note documents a single T cell receptor (beta chain) sequence. This sample was included in a study of patients and donors after allogeneic stem cell transplantation. TCRdb processed the RT-PCR reads anew with MiXCR; each CDR3 protein has one entry. The table shows a few hundred thousand distinct CDR3 sequences, with 35% to 45% occurring only once. The clonotype comes from a human donor who was either an allogeneic HSCT recipient or a stem cell or donor lymphocyte infusion donor (not recorded which). It is not recorded whose cells these are; they may come from a transplant donor. The material sequenced was blood, either unsorted or a sorted T cell fraction (not recorded which).

Here the CDR3 reads CSVEDDAGREKLFF. The CDR3 DNA is TGCAGCGTTGAAGATGATGCAGGACGCGAAAAACTGTTTTTT. The chain carries TRBV29-1 and TRBJ1-4; D call uncertain. Trimming removed 0 bases from V and 8 bases from J, with 13 bases in between. The CDR3 spans 14 residues. The V gene's germline CDR1 is SQVTM and CDR2 ANQGSEA.